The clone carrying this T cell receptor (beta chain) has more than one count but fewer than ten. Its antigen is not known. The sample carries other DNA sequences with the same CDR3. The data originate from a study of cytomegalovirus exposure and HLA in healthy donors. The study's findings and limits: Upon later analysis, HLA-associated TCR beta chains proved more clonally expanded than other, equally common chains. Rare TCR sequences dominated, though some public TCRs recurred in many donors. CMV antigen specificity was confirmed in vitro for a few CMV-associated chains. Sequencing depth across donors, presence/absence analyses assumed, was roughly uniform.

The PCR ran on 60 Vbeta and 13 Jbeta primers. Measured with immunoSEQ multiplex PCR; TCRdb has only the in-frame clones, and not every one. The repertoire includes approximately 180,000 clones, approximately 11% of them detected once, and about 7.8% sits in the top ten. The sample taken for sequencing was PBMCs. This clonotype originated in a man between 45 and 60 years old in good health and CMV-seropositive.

This CDR3 reads CAIKSGTNEKLFF. CDR3 nucleotide sequence: TGTGCCATCAAGTCGGGAACTAATGAAAAACTGTTTTTT. The rearrangement uses TRBV10-3 and TRBJ1-4; D not certain. Trimming removed 7 bases at V and 1 base at J, with 7 bases between. The CDR3 covers 13 residues. Looked up from germline, CDR1 is ENHRY and CDR2 is SYGVKD.